Below, 10 T cell receptor beta chains from the same sample are listed, as sequenced in a study of T cell repertoires in cytomegalovirus infection. TCRdb recomputed calls from the reads with MiXCR, one row per CDR3 protein. The sample contains around 74,000 distinct CDR3 sequences, more than 3% of which appear only once. The specimen sequenced was PBMCs. The source of these receptors is a human donor in good health (CMV status not recorded). Some clones in this sample may be carry-over from other donors' samples.

This clonotype was detected ten times or more. This sequence joins TRBV6-5 and TRBJ2-2, with D possibly matching TRBD1 (6 bases). Trimming removed 8 bases from V and 0 bases from J, with 16 bases in between. The CDR3 sequence is 16 residues long. The germline V gene encodes CDR1 MNHEY and CDR2 SVGAGI. The CDR3 DNA sequence: TGTGCCAGCCGGAGGTTTAGGACAGCGAACACCGGGGAGCTGTTTTTT. It yields the protein CASRRFRTANTGELFF.

In this sample, this clonotype turned up many times. V gene TRBV10-3 combines with J gene TRBJ2-7; 8 bases line up with TRBD1. The CDR3 has 14 amino acids. V shed 6 bases, J shed 1 base, and the junction held 5 bases outside the gene matches. Germline CDR1 is ENHRY and CDR2 is SYGVKD. CDR3 loop: CAIRGTGQSYEQYF. Written as DNA, the CDR3 is TGTGCCATCAGGGGGACAGGTCAATCCTACGAGCAGTACTTC.

This clonotype was picked up many times. The rearrangement links TRBV7-3 to TRBJ2-7; D call uncertain. The CDR3 spans 13 residues. Germline loops: CDR1 SGHTA, CDR2 FQGTGA. The V and J ends lost 5 bases and 3 bases respectively, with 11 bases between them. In DNA, the CDR3 is TGTGCCAGCAGCCCCCACTCCGGCTACGAGCAGTACTTC. This codes for CASSPHSGYEQYF.

This clonotype has at least ten counts. The CDR3 DNA reads as TGCAGCGTTGAAGGGGACAGCCGAAACCCCTACGAGCAGTACTTC. The encoded protein is CSVEGDSRNPYEQYF. The chain couples TRBV29-1 to TRBJ2-7, with TRBD1 matching over 7 bases. Germline CDR1 SQVTM, CDR2 ANQGSEA. Trimming at V came to 1 base and at J to 2 bases, leaving 8 bases not matched to a gene. The CDR3 runs to 15 residues.

The sample holds many counts of this clonotype. The J gene is TRBJ1-2, the V gene TRBV7-2; D is perhaps TRBD1 (5 bases). The CDR3 extends over 15 amino acids. CDR1 and CDR2 (germline): SGHTA, FQGNSA. V was clipped by 3 bases and J by 7 bases, with 18 bases between them. The CDR3 protein is CASSLSWGRRGGYTF. The DNA for the CDR3 is TGTGCCAGCAGCTTGAGCTGGGGACGGCGGGGTGGCTACACCTTC. Variable domain in full (rest from reference TRBV7-2 and TRBJ1-2): GAGVSQSPSNKVTEKGKDVELRCDPISGHTALYWYRQSLGQGLEFLIYFQGNSAPDKSGLPSDRFSAERTGGSVSTLTIQRTQQEDSAVYLCASSLSWGRRGGYTFGSGTRLTVV.

This clonotype was picked up many times. The rearrangement joins TRBV4-3 to TRBJ2-5, with no clear D. V was pared by 1 base and J by 1 base, with 10 bases between. CDR1 LGHNA and CDR2 YSLEER come from the germline V gene. This CDR3 has 15 residues. DNA of the CDR3: TGCGCCAGCAGCCAAGGTGTCATTACCCAAGAGACCCAGTACTTC. Translating gives CASSQGVITQETQYF.

This clonotype was found many times. The V gene is TRBV20-1, the J gene TRBJ1-2; a possible D gene is TRBD1 (6 bases). This CDR3 region has 14 residues. Germline CDR1 DFQATT, CDR2 SNEGSKA (reference sequence). Trimming left V 6 bases short and J 4 bases short, with 18 bases between. In DNA, the CDR3 is TGCAGTGCCACGGGGGGGGGCAAGGGCTATGGCTACACCTTC. It codes for CSATGGGKGYGYTF.

This clonotype was seen ten or more times. V and J are TRBV6-2 or TRBV6-3 and TRBJ1-2; 8 nucleotides match TRBD1. Germline CDR1 reads MNHEY; CDR2 reads SVGEGT. V dropped 5 bases and J dropped 2; count of bases not matched to a gene: 1. The CDR3 has 13 residues. As DNA, the CDR3 is TGTGCCAGCAGTCGACAGGGGAACTATGGCTACACCTTC. Its translation: CASSRQGNYGYTF.

This clonotype was seen repeatedly, ten times or more. The chain links TRBV11-3 to TRBJ2-7; D ambiguous. Trimming left V 0 bases short and J 1 base short, with 4 bases between. The CDR3 sequence is 13 residues long. Looked up from germline, CDR1 is SGHNT and CDR2 is YENEEA. The CDR3 coding sequence is TGTGCCAGCAGCTTAGAAACTTCCTACGAGCAGTACTTC. This encodes CASSLETSYEQYF.

This clonotype was seen many times. V is TRBV5-1 and J is TRBJ1-1; tentatively, D is TRBD1 (5 bases). V gave up 0 bases and J gave up 10 bases, with 10 bases separating them. The CDR3 spans 12 residues. The germline gives CDR1 SGHRS, CDR2 YFSETQ. CDR3 coding DNA: TGCGCCAGCAGCTTGGCCGAGGGGCTAGCTTTCTTT. Its protein product is CASSLAEGLAFF.